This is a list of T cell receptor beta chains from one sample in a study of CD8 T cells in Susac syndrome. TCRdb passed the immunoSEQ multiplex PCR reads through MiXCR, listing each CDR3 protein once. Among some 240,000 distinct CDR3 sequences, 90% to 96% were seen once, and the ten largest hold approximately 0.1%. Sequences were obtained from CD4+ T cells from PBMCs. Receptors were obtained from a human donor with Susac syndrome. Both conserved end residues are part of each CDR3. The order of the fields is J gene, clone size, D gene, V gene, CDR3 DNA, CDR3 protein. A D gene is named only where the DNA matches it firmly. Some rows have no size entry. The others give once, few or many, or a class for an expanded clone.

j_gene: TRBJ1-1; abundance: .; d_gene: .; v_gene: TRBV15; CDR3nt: TGTGCCACCAGCAGAGATTTCGTCCAGGGAGCTGAAGCTTTCTTT; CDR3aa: CATSRDFVQGAEAFF
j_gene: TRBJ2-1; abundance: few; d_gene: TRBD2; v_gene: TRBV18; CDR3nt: TGTGCCAGCTCACTAAGGACTAGCGGCTCCTACAATGAGCAGTTCTTC; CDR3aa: CASSLRTSGSYNEQFF
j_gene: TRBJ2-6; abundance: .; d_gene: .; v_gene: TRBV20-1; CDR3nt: TGCAGTGCTAGACCAGGGGGGTCTGGGGCCAACGTCCTGACTTTC; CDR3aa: CSARPGGSGANVLTF
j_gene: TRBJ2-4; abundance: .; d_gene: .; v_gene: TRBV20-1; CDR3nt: TGCAGTGCTAGGGGTCCCGGGCGTATTCAGTACTTC; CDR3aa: CSARGPGRIQYF
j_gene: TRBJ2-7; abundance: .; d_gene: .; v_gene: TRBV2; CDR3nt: TGTGCCAGCAGTATAGGGGACCGCGGGACCAGCTACGAGCAGTACTTC; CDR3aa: CASSIGDRGTSYEQYF
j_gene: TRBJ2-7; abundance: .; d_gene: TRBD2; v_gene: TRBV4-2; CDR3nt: TGTGCCAGCAGTACGCAGGCGGGAGTCTCGTACGAGCAGTACTTC; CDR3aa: CASSTQAGVSYEQYF
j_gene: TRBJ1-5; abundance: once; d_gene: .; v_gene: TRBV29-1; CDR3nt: TGCAGCGTTGTATCCGGGGGCAATCAGCCCCAGCATTTT; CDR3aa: CSVVSGGNQPQHF
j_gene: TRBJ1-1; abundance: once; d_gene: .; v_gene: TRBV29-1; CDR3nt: TGCAGCGTTGGGGGACATGGGTACACTGAAGCTTTCTTT; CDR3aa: CSVGGHGYTEAFF
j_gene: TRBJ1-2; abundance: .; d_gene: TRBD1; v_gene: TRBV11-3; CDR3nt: TGTGCCAGCGGGGACAGAGCTAACTATGGCTACACCTTC; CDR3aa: CASGDRANYGYTF
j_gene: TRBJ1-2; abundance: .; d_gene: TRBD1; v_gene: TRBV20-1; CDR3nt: TGCAGTGCTAGAAGGCCTCCGTCGACAGGGGGCTATGGCTACACCTTC; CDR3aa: CSARRPPSTGGYGYTF
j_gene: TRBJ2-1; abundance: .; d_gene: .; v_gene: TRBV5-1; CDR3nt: TGCGCCAGCAGCTTGGTTACTAGCTCCAATGAGCAGTTCTTC; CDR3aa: CASSLVTSSNEQFF
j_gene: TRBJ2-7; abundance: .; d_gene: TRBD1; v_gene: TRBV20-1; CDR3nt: TGCAGTGCCGAGACAGGGGGTGGCTCCGAGCAGTACTTC; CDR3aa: CSAETGGGSEQYF
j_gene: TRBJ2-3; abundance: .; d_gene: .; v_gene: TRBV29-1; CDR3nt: TGCAGCGGAAACAGGGTGGGTGGCACAGATACGCAGTATTTT; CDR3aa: CSGNRVGGTDTQYF
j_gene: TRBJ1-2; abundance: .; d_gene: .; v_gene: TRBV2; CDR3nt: TGTGCCAGCAGTGTTGGCTACACCTTC; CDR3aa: CASSVGYTF
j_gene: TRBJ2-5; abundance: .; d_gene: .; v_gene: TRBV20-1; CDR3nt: TGCAGTGCTACCCAGGTCCCCGCGGCCCAGTACTTC; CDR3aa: CSATQVPAAQYF
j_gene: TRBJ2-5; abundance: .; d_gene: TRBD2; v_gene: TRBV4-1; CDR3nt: TGCGCCAGCAGCCCAAAACTAGCGGGAGGGCCAGAGGAGACCCAGTACTTC; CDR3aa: CASSPKLAGGPEETQYF
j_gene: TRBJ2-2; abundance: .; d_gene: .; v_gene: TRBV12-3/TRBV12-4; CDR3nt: TGTGCCAGCACTATAGCCGGGGAGCTGTTTTTT; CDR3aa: CASTIAGELFF
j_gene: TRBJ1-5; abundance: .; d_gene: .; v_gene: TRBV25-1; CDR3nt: TGTGCCAGCAGTGATCCGGGATGGGAGCAGCCCCAGCATTTT; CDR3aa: CASSDPGWEQPQHF
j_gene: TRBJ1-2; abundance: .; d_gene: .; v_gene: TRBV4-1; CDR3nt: TGCGCCAGCAGCCAAGATTCCGGGGGGCGCGTTGGCTACACCTTC; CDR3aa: CASSQDSGGRVGYTF
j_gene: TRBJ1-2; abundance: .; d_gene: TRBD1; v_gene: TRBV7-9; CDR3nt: TGTGCCAGCAGCTCTACCGGACAGGCGATCTATGGCTACACCTTC; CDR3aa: CASSSTGQAIYGYTF
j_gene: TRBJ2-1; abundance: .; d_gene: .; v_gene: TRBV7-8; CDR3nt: TGTGCCAGCAGCTTAGAATGGGAATATGAGCAGTTCTTC; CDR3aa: CASSLEWEYEQFF
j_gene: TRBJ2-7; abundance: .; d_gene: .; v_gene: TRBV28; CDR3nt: TGTGCCAGCCTCCCCTCGTTAAGGGGGGAGCAGTACTTC; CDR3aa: CASLPSLRGEQYF
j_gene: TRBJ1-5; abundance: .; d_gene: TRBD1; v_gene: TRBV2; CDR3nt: TGTGCCAGCAGGGGACAGGGGGCCCTCAATCAGCCCCAGCATTTT; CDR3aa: CASRGQGALNQPQHF
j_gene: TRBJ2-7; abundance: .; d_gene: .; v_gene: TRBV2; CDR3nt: TGTGCCAGCAGGGGGGCAGAACCCTACGAGCAGTACTTC; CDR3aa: CASRGAEPYEQYF
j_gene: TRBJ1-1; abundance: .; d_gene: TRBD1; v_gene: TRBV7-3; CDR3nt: TGTGCCAGCAGCCAGACAGGGCGAGATACTGAAGCTTTCTTT; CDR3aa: CASSQTGRDTEAFF
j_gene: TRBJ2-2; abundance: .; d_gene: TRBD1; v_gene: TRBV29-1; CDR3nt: TGCAGCGCTGGGGGGGGGACAGGGGACACCGGGGAGCTGTTTTTT; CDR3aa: CSAGGGTGDTGELFF
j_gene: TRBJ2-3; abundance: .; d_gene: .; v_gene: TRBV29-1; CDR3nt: TGCAGCGTTCGGGGTTGGGTTGGCACAGATACGCAGTATTTT; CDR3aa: CSVRGWVGTDTQYF
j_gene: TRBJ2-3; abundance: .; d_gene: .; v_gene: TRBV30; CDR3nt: TGTGCCTGGAGTGTGGTGACTGAAGCGCAGTATTTT; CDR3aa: CAWSVVTEAQYF
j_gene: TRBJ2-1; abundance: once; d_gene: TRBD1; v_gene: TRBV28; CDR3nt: TGTGCCAGCCTACATGGGACAGTAGGGGGTGAGCAGTTCTTC; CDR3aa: CASLHGTVGGEQFF
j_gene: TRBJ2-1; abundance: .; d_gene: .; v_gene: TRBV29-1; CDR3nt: TGCAGCGTTGATAGGAGCGGCTCCTACAATGAGCAGTTCTTC; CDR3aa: CSVDRSGSYNEQFF
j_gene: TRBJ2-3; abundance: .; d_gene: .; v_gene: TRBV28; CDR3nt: TGTGCCAGCAGGACAGGACTACCCGAAACGCAGTATTTT; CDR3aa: CASRTGLPETQYF
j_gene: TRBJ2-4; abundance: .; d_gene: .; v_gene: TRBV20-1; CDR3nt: TGCAGTGCCAGTCCAGGTACCAAAAACATTCAGTACTTC; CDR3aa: CSASPGTKNIQYF
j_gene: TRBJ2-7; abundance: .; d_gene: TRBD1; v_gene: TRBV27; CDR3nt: TGTGCCAGCAGTACCGGGACAGGGGGCTACGAGCAGTACTTC; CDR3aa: CASSTGTGGYEQYF
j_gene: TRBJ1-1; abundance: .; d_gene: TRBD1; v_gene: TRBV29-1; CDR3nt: TGCAGCGTTGAGAGACAGGGGGAGAACACTGAAGCTTTCTTT; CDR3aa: CSVERQGENTEAFF
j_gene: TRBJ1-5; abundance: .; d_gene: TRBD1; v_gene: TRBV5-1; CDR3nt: TGCGCCAGCAGCTTCTTGGACAGGGGGCTTCAGCCCCAGCATTTT; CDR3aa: CASSFLDRGLQPQHF
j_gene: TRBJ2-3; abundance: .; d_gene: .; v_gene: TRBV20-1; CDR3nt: TGCAGTGCTAGATCGGGCACAGATACGCAGTATTTT; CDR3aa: CSARSGTDTQYF
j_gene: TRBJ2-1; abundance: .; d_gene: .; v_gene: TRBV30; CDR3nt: TGTGCCGGCGCCCTGACAGGACCTGAGCAGTTCTTC; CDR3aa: CAGALTGPEQFF
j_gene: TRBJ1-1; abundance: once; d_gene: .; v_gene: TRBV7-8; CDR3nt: TGTGCCAGCAGCTTTCGGTGGGACACTGAAGCTTTCTTT; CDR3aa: CASSFRWDTEAFF
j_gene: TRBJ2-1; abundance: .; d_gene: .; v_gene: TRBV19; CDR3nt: TGTGCCAGTAGTATGGTTGGCAGGGTGGGGGATGAGCAGTTCTTC; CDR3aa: CASSMVGRVGDEQFF
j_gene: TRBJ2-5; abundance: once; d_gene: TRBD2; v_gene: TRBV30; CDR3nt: TGTGCCTGGAGTGTCGGCGGGAGGTACGAGACCCAGTACTTC; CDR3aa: CAWSVGGRYETQYF